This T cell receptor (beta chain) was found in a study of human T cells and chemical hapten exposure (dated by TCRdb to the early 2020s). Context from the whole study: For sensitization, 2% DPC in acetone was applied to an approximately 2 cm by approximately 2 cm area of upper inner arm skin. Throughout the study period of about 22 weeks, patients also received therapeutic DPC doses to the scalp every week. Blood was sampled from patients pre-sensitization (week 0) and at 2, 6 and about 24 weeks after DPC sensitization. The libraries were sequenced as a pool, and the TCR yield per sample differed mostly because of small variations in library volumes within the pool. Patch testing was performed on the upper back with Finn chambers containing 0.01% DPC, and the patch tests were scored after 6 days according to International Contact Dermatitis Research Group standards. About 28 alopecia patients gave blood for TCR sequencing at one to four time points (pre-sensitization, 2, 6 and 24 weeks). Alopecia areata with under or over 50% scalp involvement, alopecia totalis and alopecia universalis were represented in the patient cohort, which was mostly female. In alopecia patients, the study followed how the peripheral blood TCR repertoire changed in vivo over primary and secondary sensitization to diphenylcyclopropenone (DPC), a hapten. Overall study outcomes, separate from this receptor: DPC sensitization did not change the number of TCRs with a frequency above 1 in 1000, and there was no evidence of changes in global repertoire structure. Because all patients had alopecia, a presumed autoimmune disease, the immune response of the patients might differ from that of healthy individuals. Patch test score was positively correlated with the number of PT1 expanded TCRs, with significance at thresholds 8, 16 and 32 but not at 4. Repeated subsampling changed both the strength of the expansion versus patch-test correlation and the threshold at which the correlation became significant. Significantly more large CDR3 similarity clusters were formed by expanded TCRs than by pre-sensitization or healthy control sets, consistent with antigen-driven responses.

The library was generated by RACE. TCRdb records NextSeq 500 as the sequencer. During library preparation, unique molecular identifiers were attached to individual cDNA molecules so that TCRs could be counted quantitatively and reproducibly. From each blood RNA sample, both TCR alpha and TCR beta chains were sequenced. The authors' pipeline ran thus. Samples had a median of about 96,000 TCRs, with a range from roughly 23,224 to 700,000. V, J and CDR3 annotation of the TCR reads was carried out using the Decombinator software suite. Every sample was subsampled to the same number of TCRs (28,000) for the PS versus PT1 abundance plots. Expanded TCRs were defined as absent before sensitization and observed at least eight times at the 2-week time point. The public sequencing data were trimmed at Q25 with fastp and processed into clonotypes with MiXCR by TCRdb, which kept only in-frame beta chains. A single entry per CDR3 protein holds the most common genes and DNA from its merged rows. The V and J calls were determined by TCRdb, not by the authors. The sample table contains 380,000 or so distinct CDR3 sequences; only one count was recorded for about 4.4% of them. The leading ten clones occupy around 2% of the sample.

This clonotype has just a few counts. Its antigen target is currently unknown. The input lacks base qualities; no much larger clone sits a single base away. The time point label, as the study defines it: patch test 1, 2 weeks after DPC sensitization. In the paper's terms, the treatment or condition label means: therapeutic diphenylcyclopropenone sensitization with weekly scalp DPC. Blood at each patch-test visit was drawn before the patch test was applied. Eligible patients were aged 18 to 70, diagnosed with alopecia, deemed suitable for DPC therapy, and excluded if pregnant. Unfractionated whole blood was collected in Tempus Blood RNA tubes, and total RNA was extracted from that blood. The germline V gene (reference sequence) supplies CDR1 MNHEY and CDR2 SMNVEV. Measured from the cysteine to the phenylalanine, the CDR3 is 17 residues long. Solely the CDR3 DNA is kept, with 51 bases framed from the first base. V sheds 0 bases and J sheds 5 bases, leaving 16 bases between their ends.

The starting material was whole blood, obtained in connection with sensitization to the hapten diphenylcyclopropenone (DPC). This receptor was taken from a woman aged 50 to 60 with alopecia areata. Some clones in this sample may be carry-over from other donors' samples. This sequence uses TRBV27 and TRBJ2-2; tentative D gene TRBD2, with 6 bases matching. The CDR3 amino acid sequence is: CASSLSIGGPRTGELFF. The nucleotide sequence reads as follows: TGTGCCAGCAGTTTATCAATCGGGGGTCCCCGAACCGGGGAGCTGTTTTTT.